One sample yielded the 20 T cell receptor beta chains listed below, sequenced in a study of blood T cell repertoires in COVID-19. This table comes from immunoSEQ multiplex PCR, and its TCRdb copy is limited to in-frame clones, with some not included. The table lists roughly 180,000 clones, over 70% of them singletons. Material for sequencing was PBMCs or T cells enriched from blood (not recorded which). The source is a middle-aged woman with acute COVID-19.

This clone was counted a few times. V usage is TRBV2 and J usage is TRBJ2-7, with 9 bases fitting TRBD2. The CDR3 runs to 13 residues. The J segment lost 3 bases and the V segment lost 10 bases, leaving 7 bases of the junction unmatched. Germline values: CDR1 SNHLY, CDR2 FYNNEI. The CDR3 bases are TGTGCCATCGACGAGACTAGCGGCTACGAGCAGTACTTC. Protein product: CAIDETSGYEQYF. The full variable domain, its missing parts supplied by reference TRBV2 and TRBJ2-7, is EPEVTQTPSHQVTQMGQEVILRCVPISNHLYFYWYRQILGQKVEFLVSFYNNEISEKSEIFDDQFSVERPDGSNFTLKIRSTKLEDSAMYFCAIDETSGYEQYFGPGTRLTVT.

This clone was found once. The chain uses TRBV29-1 and TRBJ2-2; a weak D match, TRBD2 (6 bases). CDR1 is SQVTM, CDR2 ANQGSEA, per germline. This CDR3 comprises 15 residues. The V and J ends lost 3 bases and 2 bases respectively, with 13 bases between them. CDR3: CSVDPGETNTGELFF. CDR3 DNA sequence: TGCAGCGTTGACCCGGGAGAGACAAACACCGGGGAGCTGTTTTTT.

The chain employs TRBV30 and TRBJ2-1; TRBD1 might be the D (5 bases). Germline V gene lookup returns CDR1 GTSNPN and CDR2 SVGIG (reference sequence). This CDR3 has 16 residues. V lost 3 bases to trimming and J lost 3 bases, with 18 bases between them. CDR3: CAWSGVTGHFYNEQFF. The CDR3 coding sequence is TGTGCCTGGAGCGGTGTGACTGGACATTTCTACAATGAGCAGTTCTTC. Full variable domain (remainder filled in from reference TRBV30 and TRBJ2-1): SQTIHQWPATLVQPVGSPLSLECTVEGTSNPNLYWYRQAAGRGLQLLFYSVGIGQISSEVPQNLSASRPQDRQFILSSKKLLLSDSGFYLCAWSGVTGHFYNEQFFGPGTRLTVL.

This chain joins TRBV19 and TRBJ2-5; TRBD1 is a possible D gene (6 bases). CDR1 LNHDA and CDR2 SQIVND come from the germline V gene (reference sequence). The CDR3 consists of 14 residues. V gave up 4 bases and J gave up 5 bases, with 14 bases separating them. Here the CDR3 reads CASSTTGQEETQYF. The CDR3, as DNA: TGTGCCAGTAGTACCACAGGGCAGGAGGAGACCCAGTACTTC.

This clone was detected a few times. This sample also contains other DNA sequences that code for the same CDR3. The chain employs TRBV3-1 (or the pseudogene TRBV3-2) and TRBJ1-3, with a tentative D call TRBD1 (5 bases). The CDR3 runs to 13 residues. Trimming left V 1 base short and J 7 bases short, with 8 bases between. CDR1 is LGHDT, CDR2 YNNKEL, per germline (reference sequence). The CDR3 DNA reads TGTGCCAGCAGCCAAGCGGGGGGGAACACCATATATTTT. It specifies CASSQAGGNTIYF.

In this sample, this clone turned up a few times. The chain combines TRBV6-1 with TRBJ2-7; TRBD1 agrees at 8 bases. CDR1 is MNHNS, CDR2 SASEGT, per germline. CDR3 length equals 15 residues. Losses at the gene ends were 5 bases for V and 6 bases for J; bases not matched to a gene: 12. CDR3 DNA: TGTGCCAGCAGTTCTCCCGGGACAGGACCTTCCGAGCAGTACTTC. It specifies CASSSPGTGPSEQYF.

The CDR3, as DNA: TGTGCCAGCAGTTCAATGACAGGGGCCACTGAAGCTTTCTTT. This sequence encodes CASSSMTGATEAFF. The rearrangement joins TRBV6-2 or TRBV6-3 to TRBJ1-1, with TRBD1 matching 8 bases. Germline values: CDR1 MNHEY, CDR2 SVGEGT. There are 14 residues in the CDR3. V trimming: 4 bases; J trimming: 4 bases; junction bases outside the gene matches: 5.

The V and J genes are TRBV12-3 or TRBV12-4 and TRBJ1-2, with D unresolved. Trimming left V 7 bases short and J 5 bases short, with 8 bases between. CDR3 length: 11 amino acids. This CDR3 reads CASNNNYGYTF. For the CDR3, the DNA is TGTGCCAGCAACAACAATTATGGCTACACCTTC.

This chain links TRBV30 with TRBJ1-1; D unresolved. Germline V lookup: CDR1 GTSNPN, CDR2 SVGIG (reference sequence). The V end lost 3 bases, the J end lost 6 bases, and 8 bases lay between the germline ends. This CDR3 comprises 11 residues. The CDR3 nucleotides are TGTGCCTGGAGCCCCCTAGCTGAAGCTTTCTTT. It translates to CAWSPLAEAFF.

The chain employs TRBV30 and TRBJ1-1; maybe TRBD1 (6 bases). Deletions cut 3 bases from V and 6 bases from J, with 14 bases between. Germline CDR1 is GTSNPN and CDR2 is SVGIG (reference sequence). The CDR3 has 13 residues. The CDR3 DNA reads TGTGCCTGGAGCAAGATAGGGGGGGCTGAAGCTTTCTTT. Translated, it gives CAWSKIGGAEAFF.

The chain carries TRBV11-3 and TRBJ2-3, with 10 bases aligning to TRBD1. Germline loops: CDR1 SGHNT, CDR2 YENEEA. V lost 0 bases, J lost 3 bases, and 6 bases stayed unmatched. The length of the CDR3 is 17 residues. This chain's CDR3 is CASSLDPTGGSTDTQYF. The CDR3, as DNA: TGTGCCAGCAGCTTAGACCCGACAGGGGGCTCAACAGATACGCAGTATTTT.

The chain employs TRBV19 and TRBJ1-1; no firm D call. This CDR3 is 13 amino acids long. Germline V gene sequence: CDR1 LNHDA, CDR2 SQIVND (reference sequence). Trimming removed 7 bases from V and 0 bases from J, with 9 bases in between. CDR3 sequence: CASKTELNTEAFF. Written as DNA, the CDR3 is TGTGCCAGTAAAACAGAATTGAACACTGAAGCTTTCTTT.

This rearrangement joins TRBV7-9 to TRBJ1-2, with 7 bases identical to TRBD1. Germline V gives CDR1 SEHNR, CDR2 FQNEAQ (reference sequence). This CDR3 spans 15 amino acids. V was clipped by 1 base and J by 2 bases; unmatched bases: 4. The CDR3 bases are TGTGCCAGCAGCTTAGAACAGACAGGGAACTATGGCTACACCTTC. This encodes CASSLEQTGNYGYTF. Based on the CDR3 plus reference TRBV7-9 and TRBJ1-2, the full variable domain is DTGVSQNPRHKITKRGQNVTFRCDPISEHNRLYWYRQTLGQGPEFLTYFQNEAQLEKSRLLSDRFSAERPKGSFSTLEIQRTEQGDSAMYLCASSLEQTGNYGYTFGSGTRLTVV.

This chain connects TRBV28 to TRBJ1-3; perhaps TRBD1 as D (6 bases). The CDR3 sequence is 16 residues long. Germline CDR1 and CDR2: MDHEN and SYDVKM. V lost 3 bases to trimming and J lost 0 bases, with 12 bases between them. CDR3 DNA sequence: TGTGCCAGCAGTTTCGCGTGGACAGCCTCTGGAAACACCATATATTTT. It yields the protein CASSFAWTASGNTIYF.

The CDR3 DNA sequence: TGTGCCAGCTCACCAGTGCCTAGCGGTTACGAGCAGTACGTC. As protein: CASSPVPSGYEQYV. The V gene is TRBV18, the J gene TRBJ2-7; 7 nucleotides align to TRBD2. This CDR3 spans 14 amino acids. Germline CDR1 is KGHSH and CDR2 is LQKENI. V lost 2 bases, J lost 4 bases, and 5 bases stayed unmatched.

The chain couples TRBV11-2 to TRBJ1-6, with 8 bases lining up with TRBD1. CDR1 SGHAT and CDR2 FQNNGV come from the germline V gene. The CDR3 consists of 14 residues. V was pared by 4 bases and J by 8 bases, with 4 bases of the junction left unmatched. CDR3 loop: CASSSDREYSPLHF. CDR3 DNA: TGTGCCAGCAGCTCGGACAGGGAGTATTCACCCCTCCACTTT.

This chain joins TRBV11-2 and TRBJ1-1; perhaps TRBD1 as D (6 bases). Germline values: CDR1 SGHAT, CDR2 FQNNGV. The CDR3 consists of 16 residues. Between the trimmed V and J ends, which lost 1 base and 6 bases, there was a span of 18 bases. CDR3 residues: CASSLGSGAVVSEAFF. The CDR3 bases are TGTGCCAGCAGCTTAGGATCAGGGGCCGTTGTTTCTGAAGCTTTCTTT.

This clone turned up a few times. The chain uses TRBV6-1 and TRBJ2-1; TRBD2 matches 9 bases. J gave up 9 bases and V 1 base, and 7 bases lay outside the gene matches. Germline V gene sequence: CDR1 MNHNS, CDR2 SASEGT. The CDR3 runs to 15 residues. In DNA, the CDR3 is TGTGCCAGCAGTGAAGGGGTTCTAGCGGGACTTGAGCAGTTCTTC. Translating it yields CASSEGVLAGLEQFF.

V is TRBV6-6 and J is TRBJ2-7; 13 positions match TRBD2. CDR3 length: 15 residues. V trimming: 4 bases; J trimming: 6 bases; junction bases outside the gene matches: 6. Germline V CDR1 and CDR2: MNHNY, SVGAGI (reference sequence). The CDR3 sequence is CASSSGLAGDIEQYV. CDR3 nucleotides: TGTGCCAGCAGTTCCGGACTAGCGGGAGATATCGAGCAGTACGTC.

The J gene is TRBJ1-3, the V gene TRBV18; the D gene is possibly TRBD1 (5 bases). CDR1 and CDR2 from the germline V gene are KGHSH and LQKENI. The germline V and J ends were trimmed by 2 bases and 4 bases, with 15 bases remaining between them. The CDR3 has 16 amino acids. CDR3 in DNA: TGTGCCAGCTCACCAACCCAGGGAAATACAGGAAACACCATATATTTT. Encoded protein: CASSPTQGNTGNTIYF.